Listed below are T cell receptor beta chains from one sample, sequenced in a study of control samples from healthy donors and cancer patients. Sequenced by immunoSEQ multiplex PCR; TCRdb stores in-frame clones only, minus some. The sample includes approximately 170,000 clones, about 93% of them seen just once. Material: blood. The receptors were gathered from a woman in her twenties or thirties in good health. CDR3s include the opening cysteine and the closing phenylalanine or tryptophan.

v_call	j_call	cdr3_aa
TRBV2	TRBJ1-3	CASSSGTGSNTIYF
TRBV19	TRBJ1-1	CASRAVVGAMNTEAFF
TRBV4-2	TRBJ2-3	CASSQPYSGSTDTQYF
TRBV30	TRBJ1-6	CACQTGMNSPLHF
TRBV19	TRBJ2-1	CASSMETSGTQFF
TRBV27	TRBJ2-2	CASSVGNLNTGELFF
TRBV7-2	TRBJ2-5	CASSLGSTRGETQYF
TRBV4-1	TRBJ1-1	CASSHYKPTTGAEAFF
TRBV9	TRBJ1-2	CASSAGTGGIDYGYTF
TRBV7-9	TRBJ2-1	CASSARKVAGLGDEQFF
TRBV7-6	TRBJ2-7	CASSSLAGGPGGEQYF
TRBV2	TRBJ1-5	CASSQDREGSAQHF
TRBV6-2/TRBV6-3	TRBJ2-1	CASSDRGGEFSGGEQFF
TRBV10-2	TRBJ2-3	CASSETGHSNTQYF
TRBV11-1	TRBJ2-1	CASSPLAGNEQFF
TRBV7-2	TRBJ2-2	CASSQSGGGFTGELFF
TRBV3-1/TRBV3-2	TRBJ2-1	CASSQGTSGPAYNEQFF
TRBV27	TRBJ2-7	CASSFGGDTQQYF
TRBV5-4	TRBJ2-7	CASSWGAVSYEQYF
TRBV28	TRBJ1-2	CASSLYKLGVSVDGYTF
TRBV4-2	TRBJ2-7	CASSQGPGLAGGYEQYF
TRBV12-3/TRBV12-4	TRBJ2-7	CASSLPFYEQYF
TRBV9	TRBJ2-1	CASSYPGQGFNEQFF
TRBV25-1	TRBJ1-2	CASWDRVYGYTF
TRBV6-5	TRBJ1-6	CASSPGGGNSPLHF
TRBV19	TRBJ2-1	CASIGGPGSSYNEQFF
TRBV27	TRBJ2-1	CASSFSGGNEQFF
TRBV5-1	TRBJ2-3	CASSLGATLTDTQYF
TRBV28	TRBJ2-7	CASSPYRGETYEQYF
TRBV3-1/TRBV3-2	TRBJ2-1	CASSQTQGGLARNEQFF
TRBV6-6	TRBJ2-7	CATRTRTSAYEQYF
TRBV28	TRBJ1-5	CASSPRWEPQHF
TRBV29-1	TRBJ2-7	CSVEDRDRAGEQYF
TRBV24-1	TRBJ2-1	CATSRQSSYNEQFF
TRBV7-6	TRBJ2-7	CASSTGSSSYEQYF
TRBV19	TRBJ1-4	CASSPGGANEKLFF
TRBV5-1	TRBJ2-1	CASSLMGLAGGDEQFF
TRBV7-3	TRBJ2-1	CASSPLAGVSYNEQFF
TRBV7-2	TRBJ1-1	CASGRVNTEAFF
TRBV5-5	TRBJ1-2	CASSLSGNGYTF
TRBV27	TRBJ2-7	CASSLLLAGGPREQYF
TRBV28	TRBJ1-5	CASRLGPGSNQPQHF
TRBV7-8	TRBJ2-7	CASSWTLTTYEQYF
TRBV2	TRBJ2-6	CASTTSGANVLTF
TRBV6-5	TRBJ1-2	CASTGRGQGFGYTF
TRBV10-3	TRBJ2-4	CAIKKATGGLYF
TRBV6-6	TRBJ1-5	CASSSAQASNQPQHF
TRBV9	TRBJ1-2	CASSVAGTAGYTF
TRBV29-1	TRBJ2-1	CSVELVAGVNYNEQFF
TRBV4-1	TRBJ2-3	CASSQAGGDTDTQYF
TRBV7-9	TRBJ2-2	CASSLRQGAIGELFF
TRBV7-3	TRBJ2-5	CASSFSGRRETQYF
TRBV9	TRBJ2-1	CASSPRTGLAYNEQFF
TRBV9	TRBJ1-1	CASSERDRGDTEAFF
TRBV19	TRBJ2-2	CASTLQTGLRTGELFF
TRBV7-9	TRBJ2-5	CASSSIGTAQETQYF
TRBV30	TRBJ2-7	CAWSVGLDSSYEQYF
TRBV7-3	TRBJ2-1	CASSLRTGNNEQFF
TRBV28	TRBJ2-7	CAIGIAEQYF